Given below is one T cell receptor beta chain in context. What it recognizes is unknown. A junction boundary mismatches the germline segment, possibly from a read error. These data belong to a study of T cells in Graves' hyperthyroidism and ophthalmopathy. Regarding the study as a whole: Blood also held most thyroid clonotypes expanded beyond 0.001.

Amplified regions were TCR beta CDR3 sequences from RNA transcripts. HTBI primers drove first-round RT-PCR of the TCR CDR3. TCRdb redid the calling of the multiplex PCR reads with MiXCR, one entry per CDR3 protein. The sample lists about 520,000 distinct CDR3 sequences, around 22% occurring once. Germline V gene sequence: CDR1 MDHEN, CDR2 SYDVKM. The CDR3 runs to 15 residues. The sequence was obtained from a woman in her 30s with Graves' ophthalmopathy. Material: blood. V usage is TRBV28 and J usage is TRBJ2-7; 12 bases align to TRBD2. In nucleotides, the CDR3 is TGTGGCAGTGGAGGGGGACTAGCGGGTGAGGGGGTCGGGTTCTTC. This sequence encodes CGSGGGLAGEGVGFF. Drawing the rest from reference TRBV28 and TRBJ2-7, the complete variable domain is DVKVTQSSRYLVKRTGEKVFLECVQDMDHENMFWYRQDPGLGLRLIYFSYDVKMKEKGDIPEGYSVSREKKERFSLILESASTNQTSMYLCGSGGGLAGEGVGFFGPGTRLTVT.